This T cell receptor beta chain was sequenced during a study of blood T cell repertoires in COVID-19. This table comes from immunoSEQ multiplex PCR, and its TCRdb copy is limited to in-frame clones, with some not included. This sample has approximately 45,000 clones, with roughly 73% found just once. The CDR3 length is 15 residues. CDR1 is LGHDT and CDR2 is YNNKEL in the germline V gene (reference sequence). V lost 6 bases and J lost 5, with 19 bases in between. The origin of this receptor is a man at least 80 years old with acute or convalescent COVID-19. This chain uses TRBV3-1 (or the pseudogene TRBV3-2) with TRBJ1-1; D is uncertain. Material for sequencing was peripheral blood. This chain's CDR3 is CASRPSAQFGTEAFF. In DNA, the CDR3 is TGTGCCAGCAGACCTTCGGCCCAATTCGGGACTGAAGCTTTCTTT.